A single sample is the source of the 32 T cell receptor beta chains below, sequenced in a study of Ad26.COV2.S vaccination and SARS-CoV-2 variants. Regarding treatment: some 19 received Ad26.COV2.S at low or high dose, single or two shots; about 5 received placebo; per-sample allocation not given. Samples were taken on day 63 after the first vaccine or placebo injection. Only in-frame clones appear in the TCRdb table, and some are missing; sequencing was by immunoSEQ multiplex PCR. In the table there are about 480,000 clones, 70% to 90% of which are singletons. The sequenced sample was peripheral blood, obtained in a trial of Ad26.COV2.S vaccine versus placebo. These receptors were taken from a person aged 18-60 years who received the Ad26.COV2.S COVID-19 vaccine or a placebo.

The chain has TRBV19 and TRBJ2-5; D tentatively fits TRBD1 or TRBD2 (6 bases each). Germline loops: CDR1 LNHDA, CDR2 SQIVND (reference sequence). Between the trimmed V and J ends, which lost 6 bases and 6 bases, there was a span of 17 bases. This CDR3 is 14 amino acids long. CDR3 nucleotides: TGTGCCAGTAGAATTCGGGGGCTCTCGCAGACCCAGTACTTC. Amino acid sequence: CASRIRGLSQTQYF. Using reference TRBV19 and TRBJ2-5 for the parts outside the CDR3, the full variable domain is DGGITQSPKYLFRKEGQNVTLSCEQNLNHDAMYWYRQDPGQGLRLIYYSQIVNDFQKGDIAEGYSVSREKKESFPLTVTSAQKNPTAFYLCASRIRGLSQTQYFGPGTRLLVL.

V gene TRBV6-6 combines with J gene TRBJ1-2; D remains unclear. CDR1 is MNHNY, CDR2 SVGAGI, per germline (reference sequence). V was shortened by 8 bases and J by 1 base, with 11 bases between the two germline ends. The CDR3 sequence is 13 residues long. The CDR3 spells CASQTLLNYGYTF. The CDR3 DNA reads as TGTGCCAGCCAGACCTTGCTTAACTATGGCTACACCTTC.

This clone has only one observation. V gene TRBV7-3 combines with J gene TRBJ2-1, with D perhaps TRBD1 (5 bases). The CDR3 consists of 13 residues. Germline V gene sequence: CDR1 SGHTA, CDR2 FQGTGA. Between the trimmed V and J ends, which lost 0 bases and 11 bases, there was a span of 11 bases. CDR3 sequence (DNA): TGTGCCAGCAGCTTAACGGATGGGGCTAAGCAGTTCTTC. Its protein product is CASSLTDGAKQFF.

This clone was found a few times. The V call is TRBV5-1, the J call TRBJ1-3; D remains unclear. The germline gives CDR1 SGHRS, CDR2 YFSETQ. There are 11 residues in the CDR3. V gave up 3 bases and J gave up 8 bases, with 6 bases separating them. CDR3 sequence reads: CASSSRDTIYF. Here the CDR3 DNA reads TGCGCCAGCAGCTCCCGGGACACCATATATTTT. Filled out from reference TRBV5-1 and TRBJ1-3, the complete variable domain reads KAGVTQTPRYLIKTRGQQVTLSCSPISGHRSVSWYQQTPGQGLQFLFEYFSETQRNKGNFPGRFSGRQFSNSRSEMNVSTLELGDSALYLCASSSRDTIYFGEGSWLTVV.

This clone appeared once. The chain couples TRBV10-3 to TRBJ1-1; 8 bases align to TRBD1. Trimming at V came to 7 bases and at J to 6 bases, leaving 1 base not matched to a gene. This CDR3 has 11 amino acids. From germline, CDR1 is ENHRY and CDR2 SYGVKD. CDR3 nucleotide sequence: TGTGCCATCACACAGGGGGCTGAAGCTTTCTTT. Protein: CAITQGAEAFF.

The J gene is TRBJ1-1, the V gene TRBV11-2; D not resolved. The CDR3 loop spans 12 amino acids. Trimming cost V 6 bases and J 3 bases, with 8 bases left between them. Germline CDR1 reads SGHAT; CDR2 reads FQNNGV. CDR3 nucleotides: TGTGCCAGCAGTCCGGGGTACACTGAAGCTTTCTTT. Protein sequence: CASSPGYTEAFF. Full variable domain (outside the CDR3, taken from reference TRBV11-2 and TRBJ1-1): EAGVAQSPRYKIIEKRQSVAFWCNPISGHATLYWYQQILGQGPKLLIQFQNNGVVDDSQLPKDRFSAERLKGVDSTLKIQPAKLEDSAVYLCASSPGYTEAFFGQGTRLTVV.

The chain has TRBV20-1 and TRBJ1-1; D is unresolved. Germline CDR1 is DFQATT and CDR2 is SNEGSKA (reference sequence). V gave up 5 bases and J gave up 7 bases, with 11 bases separating them. The CDR3 length is 11 residues. In nucleotides, the CDR3 is TGCAGTGCTTCAGTGCGCGTTGAAGCTTTCTTT. Translated, it gives CSASVRVEAFF.

The genes are TRBV4-3 and TRBJ2-1; D remains ambiguous. Germline CDR1 reads LGHNA; CDR2 reads YSLEER. Deletions cut 4 bases from V and 3 bases from J, with 10 bases between. CDR3 size: 14 residues. In nucleotides, the CDR3 is TGCGCCAGCAGCCTAAGTTCCAGCTACAATGAGCAGTTCTTC. Residues: CASSLSSSYNEQFF.

The J gene is TRBJ2-7, the V gene TRBV2, with TRBD1 as a possible D gene (6 bases). Germline CDR1 is SNHLY and CDR2 is FYNNEI. This CDR3 contains 13 residues. Trimming took off 5 bases at V and 3 bases at J, with 11 bases between the two ends. CDR3 bases: TGTGCCAGCAGTCTCACAGGGTACTACGAGCAGTACTTC. Encoded protein: CASSLTGYYEQYF. Combining the CDR3 with reference TRBV2 and TRBJ2-7 gives the whole variable domain EPEVTQTPSHQVTQMGQEVILRCVPISNHLYFYWYRQILGQKVEFLVSFYNNEISEKSEIFDDQFSVERPDGSNFTLKIRSTKLEDSAMYFCASSLTGYYEQYFGPGTRLTVT.

The V and J genes are TRBV19 and TRBJ2-5; D unclear. V lost 6 bases and J lost 4, with 15 bases in between. The CDR3 is 14 amino acids. Germline V lookup: CDR1 LNHDA, CDR2 SQIVND (reference sequence). The CDR3 nucleotides are TGTGCCAGTAGCCCTGGGCGGCGGTTAGAGACCCAGTACTTC. This encodes CASSPGRRLETQYF.

Here the CDR3 DNA reads TGTGCCAGCAGCTCTGCCAATGAGCAGTTCTTC. It codes for CASSSANEQFF. This chain links TRBV11-3 with TRBJ2-1, with D hard to call. The germline V gene has CDR1 SGHNT and CDR2 YENEEA. The CDR3 runs 11 residues. V was cut by 4 bases and J by 6 bases, with 4 bases left in between. Drawing the rest from reference TRBV11-3 and TRBJ2-1, the complete variable domain is EAGVVQSPRYKIIEKKQPVAFWCNPISGHNTLYWYLQNLGQGPELLIRYENEEAVDDSQLPKDRFSAERLKGVDSTLKIQPAELGDSAVYLCASSSANEQFFGPGTRLTVL.

The V gene is TRBV10-3, the J gene TRBJ2-2, with 9 bases identical to TRBD2. The CDR3 is 18 amino acids. Per the germline V gene, CDR1 is ENHRY and CDR2 is SYGVKD. V shed 6 bases, J shed 4 bases, and the junction held 15 bases outside the gene matches. The CDR3 spells CAIRDALITSGPTGELFF. The CDR3 DNA sequence: TGTGCCATCAGGGACGCACTGATTACTAGCGGGCCCACCGGGGAGCTGTTTTTT.

This clone was seen just once. The chain has TRBV28 and TRBJ2-4, with 7 bases identical to TRBD1. V shed 6 bases, J shed 0 bases, and the junction held 11 bases outside the gene matches. The CDR3 consists of 17 residues. Germline CDR1 reads MDHEN; CDR2 reads SYDVKM. CDR3 nucleotide sequence: TGTGCCAGCAGCTCGGGACAGCCCCCCGGAGCCAAAAACATTCAGTACTTC. It specifies CASSSGQPPGAKNIQYF.

The J gene is TRBJ1-2, the V gene TRBV6-2 or TRBV6-3, with D hard to call. CDR3 length equals 13 residues. With 3 bases removed from V and 6 bases from J, the gap between germline ends came to 11 bases. Germline loops: CDR1 MNHEY, CDR2 SVGEGT. The CDR3: CASSYSSTHGYTF. The CDR3, as DNA: TGTGCCAGCAGTTATTCATCCACCCATGGCTACACCTTC.

The chain employs TRBV5-1 and TRBJ2-1, with D possibly being TRBD2 (5 bases). Germline lookup yields CDR1 SGHRS and CDR2 YFSETQ. The CDR3 totals 16 residues. V dropped 4 bases and J dropped 0 bases, with 14 bases sitting between them. The CDR3 region is CASSQEAVPSYNEQFF. The CDR3 DNA is TGCGCCAGCAGCCAGGAGGCAGTCCCCTCCTACAATGAGCAGTTCTTC.

The chain is built from TRBV4-2 and TRBJ1-4; the D is unclear. The CDR3 totals 16 residues. Trimming left V 0 bases short and J 5 bases short, with 13 bases between. Germline V gene data show CDR1 as LGHNA and CDR2 as YNFKEQ. The CDR3 loop is CASSQDGQPQNEKLFF. In DNA, the CDR3 is TGTGCCAGCAGCCAAGACGGGCAGCCCCAAAATGAAAAACTGTTTTTT.

The chain couples TRBV3-1 (or the pseudogene TRBV3-2) to TRBJ2-7; D perhaps matches TRBD2 (6 bases). The CDR3 spans 14 residues. The V gene's germline CDR1 is LGHDT and CDR2 YNNKEL (reference sequence). V was cut by 2 bases and J by 3 bases, with 11 bases left in between. The CDR3 sequence is CASSQSGRDYEQYF. The DNA for the CDR3 is TGTGCCAGCAGCCAATCAGGGCGGGACTACGAGCAGTACTTC.

The chain links TRBV15 to TRBJ2-3; 14 bases match TRBD2. V dropped 2 bases and J dropped 5; count of bases not matched to a gene: 3. The CDR3 is made up of 16 amino acids. Germline CDR1 reads LNHNV; CDR2 reads YYDKDF (reference sequence). This chain's CDR3 is CATSRSGLAGVDTQYF. DNA for the CDR3: TGTGCCACCAGCAGATCGGGACTAGCGGGAGTAGATACGCAGTATTTT.

The gene calls are TRBV7-2 and TRBJ1-3, with a possible D match to TRBD1 (5 bases). Germline V lookup: CDR1 SGHTA, CDR2 FQGNSA. The CDR3 covers 17 residues. Trimming left V 5 bases short and J 1 base short, with 18 bases between. The CDR3 here is CASSPVGAGPSGNTIYF. In nucleotides, the CDR3 is TGTGCCAGCAGCCCCGTGGGAGCAGGGCCTTCTGGAAACACCATATATTTT. The full variable domain, completed using reference TRBV7-2 and TRBJ1-3, is GAGVSQSPSNKVTEKGKDVELRCDPISGHTALYWYRQSLGQGLEFLIYFQGNSAPDKSGLPSDRFSAERTGGSVSTLTIQRTQQEDSAVYLCASSPVGAGPSGNTIYFGEGSWLTVV.

The chain links TRBV5-1 to TRBJ1-4, with D uncertain. Per germline, CDR1 SGHRS and CDR2 YFSETQ. Trimming took off 0 bases at V and 6 bases at J, with 12 bases between the two ends. The CDR3 contains 15 residues. The CDR3 nucleotides read TGCGCCAGCAGCTTGGCCGCCAGGTGGGATGAAAAACTGTTTTTT. Protein: CASSLAARWDEKLFF.

This chain links TRBV28 with TRBJ1-1, with 9 nucleotides matching TRBD1. J lost 6 bases, V lost 8 bases, and 13 bases had no gene match. The CDR3 totals 15 residues. Germline values: CDR1 MDHEN, CDR2 SYDVKM. For the CDR3, the DNA is TGTGCCAGCCGAACGCCGGGACAGGGCCCCCCTGAAGCTTTCTTT. Its protein is CASRTPGQGPPEAFF.

V and J are TRBV5-5 and TRBJ1-1; the D gene is possibly TRBD1 (6 bases). Germline CDR1 SGHKS, CDR2 YYEKEE (reference sequence). The CDR3 runs to 13 residues. V lost 1 base and J lost 9, with 13 bases in between. CDR3 coding DNA: TGTGCCAGCAGCTTGTCAGGCAGGGGCAAAGCTTTCTTT. This codes for CASSLSGRGKAFF.

The rearrangement uses TRBV30 and TRBJ2-7; perhaps D is TRBD1 or TRBD2 (5 bases each). V was shortened by 5 bases and J by 6 bases, with 14 bases between the two germline ends. The CDR3 loop spans 12 amino acids. Per germline, CDR1 GTSNPN and CDR2 SVGIG (reference sequence). The CDR3 region is CAWATRGREQYF. For the CDR3, the DNA is TGTGCCTGGGCCACTAGGGGACGCGAGCAGTACTTC.

The chain couples TRBV7-2 to TRBJ2-5; D could derive from TRBD1 or TRBD2 (6 bases each). The V and J ends lost 5 bases and 3 bases respectively, with 10 bases between them. Germline V lookup: CDR1 SGHTA, CDR2 FQGNSA. The CDR3 runs to 13 residues. The CDR3 DNA sequence: TGTGCCAGCAGCCGGAGGGGGGAAGAGACCCAGTACTTC. Its translation is CASSRRGEETQYF.

CDR3 sequence: CASRLQGSAYGYTF. In nucleotides, the CDR3 is TGTGCCAGCAGGCTACAGGGGAGCGCCTATGGCTACACCTTC. V gene TRBV27 combines with J gene TRBJ1-2; 7 nucleotides line up with TRBD1. J gave up 4 bases and V 6 bases, and 8 bases lay outside the gene matches. Germline V gene lookup returns CDR1 MNHEY and CDR2 SMNVEV (reference sequence). CDR3 size: 14 residues.

Of note for this clone: Other nucleotide sequences in the sample specify the same CDR3. The chain employs TRBV29-1 and TRBJ2-3; TRBD2 agrees at 7 bases. V was clipped by 6 bases and J by 3 bases; unmatched bases: 0. The CDR3 extends over 11 amino acids. Germline loops: CDR1 SQVTM, CDR2 ANQGSEA. The CDR3 DNA follows: TGCAGCGTGGGGGGGACAGATACGCAGTATTTT. It is translated as CSVGGTDTQYF.

The chain joins TRBV7-9 to TRBJ2-1; a weak D match, TRBD1 (6 bases). This CDR3 region has 14 residues. The germline gives CDR1 SEHNR, CDR2 FQNEAQ (reference sequence). V dropped 5 bases and J dropped 9 bases, with 17 bases sitting between them. The CDR3 loop reads CASSRERPGAEQFF. CDR3 coding DNA: TGTGCCAGCAGCAGAGAGCGTCCAGGGGCTGAGCAGTTCTTC.

This chain uses TRBV5-1 with TRBJ1-2; 9 bases are shared with TRBD1. The junction had 10 bases not matched to a gene; V was cut back by 3 bases and J by 7 bases. The germline V gene has CDR1 SGHRS and CDR2 YFSETQ. The CDR3 loop spans 15 amino acids. CDR3: CASSWGTGNVGGYTF. The CDR3, as DNA: TGCGCCAGCAGCTGGGGGACAGGGAACGTCGGTGGCTACACCTTC. Together with reference TRBV5-1 and TRBJ1-2, the CDR3 gives the full variable domain: KAGVTQTPRYLIKTRGQQVTLSCSPISGHRSVSWYQQTPGQGLQFLFEYFSETQRNKGNFPGRFSGRQFSNSRSEMNVSTLELGDSALYLCASSWGTGNVGGYTFGSGTRLTVV.

The chain is built from TRBV28 and TRBJ2-5; D unclear. With 4 bases removed from V and 2 bases from J, the gap between germline ends came to 8 bases. Looked up from germline, CDR1 is MDHEN and CDR2 is SYDVKM. CDR3 length: 13 amino acids. In nucleotides, the CDR3 is TGTGCCAGCAGTTCAACCAGGCAAGAGACCCAGTACTTC. It codes for CASSSTRQETQYF. Full variable domain (remainder filled in from reference TRBV28 and TRBJ2-5): DVKVTQSSRYLVKRTGEKVFLECVQDMDHENMFWYRQDPGLGLRLIYFSYDVKMKEKGDIPEGYSVSREKKERFSLILESASTNQTSMYLCASSSTRQETQYFGPGTRLLVL.

This clone has a handful of counts. This chain uses TRBV7-6 with TRBJ1-6; 7 nucleotides align to TRBD1. The CDR3 has 17 amino acids. V was clipped by 1 base and J by 8 bases; unmatched bases: 11. CDR1 is SGHVS, CDR2 FNYEAQ, per germline. The CDR3 loop is CASSLGMERGLYSPLHF. CDR3 bases: TGTGCCAGCAGCTTAGGGATGGAAAGGGGGCTATATTCACCCCTCCACTTT.

V is TRBV7-2 and J is TRBJ2-5; 8 positions agree with TRBD2. Germline V gene sequence: CDR1 SGHTA, CDR2 FQGNSA. The CDR3 is 15 amino acids. Germline trimming cut 1 base from V and 5 bases from J; bases unmatched to any gene: 6. The CDR3 region has the DNA TGTGCCAGCAGCTTAGAAGGCGGGAGGCGGGAGACCCAGTACTTC. As protein: CASSLEGGRRETQYF.

The chain combines TRBV2 with TRBJ2-1; 11 bases line up with TRBD2. CDR3 length: 14 residues. Germline V gene data show CDR1 as SNHLY and CDR2 as FYNNEI. With V trimmed by 8 bases and J by 12 bases, 12 bases remained unmatched. CDR3 residues: CASGGLAGPLGQFF. The CDR3 DNA is TGTGCCAGCGGTGGACTAGCGGGTCCCTTGGGGCAGTTCTTC.